This T cell receptor (beta chain) was captured in a study of beta chain features in type 1 diabetes. Across the whole study: Summed over all samples, the examined sorted cells came to fewer than 120,000,000.

Expressed TCRB transcripts were sequenced because the entire RNA isolate underwent reverse transcription. An average of around 3.4 million reads was obtained for naive, central memory and regulatory T cell samples. Data came from immunoSEQ multiplex PCR; TCRdb stores just in-frame clones and leaves some out. Altogether hundreds of thousands of clones are present, roughly 13% being singletons, with the ten largest covering 0.03% to 0.045%. Overall study findings and caveats: No resolution was reached here on whether HLA type influences TCRB rearrangement. Shortening that was moderate but significant affected the TCRB CDR3s of Type 1 diabetes patients in all four CD4+ subsets.

Germline V lookup: CDR1 SGHTA, CDR2 FQGNSA. CDR3 length: 14 amino acids. V lost 5 bases and J lost 2; bases outside the gene matches: 2. A few counts support this clone. Its specificity is unknown. This CDR3 is also generated by other DNA sequences in the sample. The receptor comes from a man younger than 30 with type 1 diabetes. The sample taken for sequencing was naive CD4+ T cells from blood. This chain connects TRBV7-2 to TRBJ1-2; 10 bases agree with TRBD1. The CDR3 DNA is TGTGCCAGCAGCCCGGGACAGGGGAACTATGGCTACACCTTC. Translating gives CASSPGQGNYGYTF.